These T cell receptor beta chains were read from a single sample in a study of blood T cells in healthy people across ages. A single record per CDR3 protein comes from TCRdb applying MiXCR to the 5' RACE reads. This sample has around 970,000 distinct CDR3 sequences, with 51% found just once. Sequencing was done on a sample of blood. The source of these receptors is an older woman in good health. The CDR3 runs from the conserved cysteine through the conserved F or W. D genes are given only for firm matches. The size field is filled for only some rows; it gives once, few, many or a size class.

V gene	clone size	J gene	D gene	CDR3 DNA	CDR3 protein
TRBV3-1	.	TRBJ2-7	.	TGTGCCAGCAGCCAAGCCCGCCTCGAGCAGTACTTC	CASSQARLEQYF
TRBV29-1	.	TRBJ2-1	TRBD2	TGCAGCGTGGTAGCGGGAGCGTCCAGCTACGAGCAGTTCTTC	CSVVAGASSYEQFF
TRBV20-1	once	TRBJ2-7	TRBD2	TGCAGTGCTCGAGGGGGACTAGTCTATTACGAGCAGTACTTC	CSARGGLVYYEQYF
TRBV5-5	.	TRBJ2-5	.	TGTGCCAGCAGCTTGGTTGGGCAGGGGGGCCAAGAGACCCAGTACTTC	CASSLVGQGGQETQYF
TRBV9	.	TRBJ2-7	TRBD2	TGTGCCAGCAGCGTAGGTACTAGCGGTTCCTACGAGCAGTACTTC	CASSVGTSGSYEQYF
TRBV20-1	once	TRBJ2-4	TRBD1	TGCAGTGCTACTCAACACGGGACAGGGGTGAACATTCAGTACTTC	CSATQHGTGVNIQYF
TRBV18	many	TRBJ2-5	TRBD2	TGTGCCAGCTCGAGGACTAGCGGCGAAGAGACCCAGTACTTC	CASSRTSGEETQYF
TRBV6-4	.	TRBJ2-1	TRBD2	TGTGCCAGCAGTGAGTTAGCGGGAGACTACAATGAGCAGTTCTTC	CASSELAGDYNEQFF
TRBV6-2/TRBV6-3	.	TRBJ1-5	.	TGTGCCAGCAGTTTCGTGATCAATCAGCCCCAGCATTTT	CASSFVINQPQHF
TRBV6-5	few	TRBJ2-7	TRBD1	TGTGCCAGCAGTTACTCTTGGACAGGGGGCCTCGAGCAGTACTTC	CASSYSWTGGLEQYF